The T cell receptor (beta chain) under discussion was sequenced for a study of lymphopenia after photon versus proton radiotherapy. Clones were sequenced by immunoSEQ multiplex PCR, and TCRdb holds only the in-frame ones, with some missing. Of more than 25,000 clones listed, about 91% are singletons. The V and J ends lost 6 bases and 5 bases, in that order; junction bases with no gene match: 17. This CDR3 is 19 amino acids long. This sample comprised peripheral blood, obtained from a patient treated with proton-based radiotherapy. The V and J genes are TRBV23-1 and TRBJ1-6; TRBD1 matches 9 bases. TRBV23-1 is an ORF; its function is uncertain. This receptor was taken from a woman aged 55-69 years with cholangiocarcinoma. Some clones in this sample may be carry-over from other donors' samples. DNA of the CDR3: TGCGCCAGCAGGGGACAAGGGACAGGGTCCCCTCAAGATAATTCACCCCTCCACTTT. This translates into CASRGQGTGSPQDNSPLHF.